Presented here are 26 T cell receptor beta chains from one specimen sequenced in a study of blood T cell repertoires in COVID-19. Repertoires were generated with immunoSEQ multiplex PCR, while TCRdb's copy carries only in-frame clones and drops some. The table shows 88,000 or so clones, with over 85% occurring only once. Source material: peripheral blood. These TCRs come from a man in his forties or fifties with acute or convalescent COVID-19.

This rearrangement joins TRBV5-5 to TRBJ2-5; weak D call: TRBD1 (6 bases). Trimming cost V 0 bases and J 5 bases, with 17 bases left between them. The germline V gene encodes CDR1 SGHKS and CDR2 YYEKEE (reference sequence). The CDR3 loop spans 16 amino acids. CDR3 sequence: CASSLVPDSREETQYF. In nucleotides, the CDR3 is TGTGCCAGCAGCTTGGTACCGGACAGCCGTGAGGAGACCCAGTACTTC.

The chain is built from TRBV2 and TRBJ1-6; the match to TRBD1 covers 8 bases. Germline CDR1 is SNHLY and CDR2 is FYNNEI. The CDR3 consists of 15 residues. J was trimmed by 5 bases and V by 7 bases; bases with no gene match: 7. The CDR3 DNA is TGTGCCAGCAATGGACAGGGAACCAATAATTCACCCCTCCACTTT. The encoded protein is CASNGQGTNNSPLHF.

The chain carries TRBV6-4 and TRBJ1-5, with 9 bases aligning to TRBD1. V was clipped by 11 bases and J by 2 bases; unmatched bases: 16. This CDR3 has 17 amino acids. CDR1 and CDR2 (germline): MRHNA, SNTAGT. The CDR3 DNA sequence: TGTGCCCCCCCGGACAGGGGTCTTAAGAGGGGCAATCAGCCCCAGCATTTT. Encoded protein: CAPPDRGLKRGNQPQHF.

This rearrangement joins TRBV5-1 to TRBJ1-1; no clear D. V was trimmed by 0 bases and J by 6 bases, leaving 12 bases between them. The CDR3 is 14 amino acids. Looked up from germline, CDR1 is SGHRS and CDR2 is YFSETQ. CDR3 bases: TGCGCCAGCAGCTTGGACCCGGGGTACCCTGAAGCTTTCTTT. It encodes CASSLDPGYPEAFF.

The CDR3 here is CASSTTSGGQETQYF. The CDR3 region has the DNA TGTGCCAGCAGCACGACTAGCGGAGGCCAAGAGACCCAGTACTTC. V gene TRBV7-2 combines with J gene TRBJ2-5; TRBD2 matches 9 bases. J lost 1 base, V lost 5 bases, and 5 bases had no gene match. Germline V gene data show CDR1 as SGHTA and CDR2 as FQGNSA. This CDR3 comprises 15 residues.

The V and J genes are TRBV19 and TRBJ2-1; TRBD2 matches 14 bases. The CDR3 spans 20 residues. The junction had 13 bases not matched to a gene; V was cut back by 6 bases and J by 0 bases. CDR1 LNHDA and CDR2 SQIVND come from the germline V gene (reference sequence). Here the CDR3 DNA reads TGTGCCAGTAGATCCTCGGGACTAGCGGGGGTAGGCAGCTCCTACAATGAGCAGTTCTTC. Its translation is CASRSSGLAGVGSSYNEQFF.

V is TRBV28 and J is TRBJ2-1; D gene uncertain. The V gene lost 8 bases and the J gene lost 10 bases, with 9 bases spanning the gap. The CDR3 loop spans 10 amino acids. Per germline, CDR1 MDHEN and CDR2 SYDVKM. DNA for the CDR3: TGTGCCAGCGGCCCCATCGAGCAGTTCTTC. It specifies CASGPIEQFF.

This clone came up once. The rearrangement uses TRBV5-1 and TRBJ2-3; TRBD1 might be the D (5 bases). The V gene lost 5 bases and the J gene lost 3 bases, with 7 bases spanning the gap. CDR1 is SGHRS and CDR2 is YFSETQ in the germline V gene. The CDR3 runs to 12 residues. CDR3 amino acids: CASRQETDTQYF. The CDR3, as DNA: TGCGCCAGCAGACAGGAAACAGATACGCAGTATTTT.

The rearrangement links TRBV7-9 to TRBJ1-1; 8 bases map to TRBD1. V shed 5 bases and J 5 bases; nucleotides not matched to a gene: 7. The CDR3 spans 14 residues. Germline CDR1 and CDR2: SEHNR and FQNEAQ (reference sequence). This CDR3 is CASSLTGGGTEAFF. The DNA for the CDR3 is TGTGCCAGCAGCCTAACAGGGGGTGGTACTGAAGCTTTCTTT.

This chain uses TRBV28 with TRBJ1-5; D remains ambiguous. This CDR3 comprises 12 residues. Germline CDR1 is MDHEN and CDR2 is SYDVKM. V was clipped by 7 bases and J by 0 bases, with 4 bases between them. The CDR3 here is CASTLSNQPQHF. The CDR3, as DNA: TGTGCCAGCACCCTTAGCAATCAGCCCCAGCATTTT.

This clone was seen a few times. The chain employs TRBV28 and TRBJ1-1; a possible D gene is TRBD1 (5 bases). The CDR3 is 12 residues long. Germline CDR1 MDHEN, CDR2 SYDVKM. Trimming took off 5 bases at V and 12 bases at J, with 16 bases between the two ends. The chain's CDR3 is CASSIIQRGTFF. CDR3 sequence (DNA): TGTGCCAGCAGTATAATACAGCGGGGGACTTTCTTT.

The rearrangement links TRBV4-1 to TRBJ2-5; 7 bases map to TRBD2. Germline V gives CDR1 MGHRA, CDR2 YSYEKL. J was trimmed by 4 bases and V by 6 bases; bases with no gene match: 2. CDR3 length: 12 amino acids. The CDR3 DNA is TGCGCCAGCAGAGGGAGGGGAGAGACCCAGTACTTC. Residues: CASRGRGETQYF.

The chain uses TRBV5-4 and TRBJ2-5; D is ambiguous. CDR3 length: 14 residues. CDR1 is SGHNT, CDR2 YYREEE, per germline (reference sequence). V was shortened by 2 bases and J by 5 bases, with 13 bases between the two germline ends. The CDR3 loop reads CASSLKPSTETQYF. The CDR3 DNA reads as TGTGCCAGCAGCTTAAAGCCTTCTACGGAGACCCAGTACTTC. Combining the CDR3 with reference TRBV5-4 and TRBJ2-5 gives the whole variable domain ETGVTQSPTHLIKTRGQQVTLRCSSQSGHNTVSWYQQALGQGPQFIFQYYREEENGRGNFPPRFSGLQFPNYSSELNVNALELDDSALYLCASSLKPSTETQYFGPGTRLLVL.

The V call is TRBV6-5, the J call TRBJ2-3; D possibly corresponds to TRBD2 (7 bases). This CDR3 comprises 15 residues. V was cut by 5 bases and J by 4 bases, with 16 bases left in between. CDR1 MNHEY and CDR2 SVGAGI come from the germline V gene. The CDR3 here is CASSLLGGRADTQYF. DNA for the CDR3: TGTGCCAGCAGTCTCTTGGGGGGGCGCGCAGATACGCAGTATTTT.

The chain has TRBV5-6 and TRBJ2-3, with a possible D match to TRBD1 (6 bases). Germline assignment: CDR1 SGHDT and CDR2 YYEEEE. Trimming left V 4 bases short and J 4 bases short, with 16 bases between. The CDR3 loop spans 15 amino acids. The chain's CDR3 is CASSLGQPRADTQYF. CDR3 DNA sequence: TGTGCCAGCAGCCTAGGACAGCCACGTGCAGATACGCAGTATTTT.

This chain uses TRBV6-2 or TRBV6-3 with TRBJ2-1; 10 nucleotides line up with TRBD1. Germline CDR1 and CDR2: MNHEY and SVGEGT. V trimming: 2 bases; J trimming: 9 bases; junction bases outside the gene matches: 7. The CDR3 has 15 amino acids. CDR3 protein: CASSYLDRGMREQFF. The CDR3 DNA sequence: TGTGCCAGCAGTTACCTGGACAGGGGGATGCGTGAGCAGTTCTTC.

The chain employs TRBV7-9 and TRBJ1-1, with a weak D call TRBD1 (5 bases). The V end lost 1 base, the J end lost 11 bases, and 11 bases lay between the germline ends. The CDR3 extends over 12 amino acids. CDR1 SEHNR and CDR2 FQNEAQ come from the germline V gene (reference sequence). The CDR3 reads CASSLEGIRAFF. The CDR3 coding sequence is TGTGCCAGCAGCTTAGAGGGGATCCGGGCTTTCTTT.

By its share, this clone is medium-sized. The chain recombines TRBV7-2 with TRBJ2-2; 7 bases map to TRBD1. This CDR3 is 15 amino acids long. V lost 4 bases, J lost 7 bases, and 9 bases stayed unmatched. Germline V gives CDR1 SGHTA, CDR2 FQGNSA. CDR3: CASSWATRQGGELFF. CDR3 nucleotides: TGTGCCAGCAGCTGGGCCACTAGACAGGGCGGGGAGCTGTTTTTT.

The chain joins TRBV11-2 to TRBJ2-1; 12 bases are shared with TRBD2. V lost 1 base and J lost 9; bases outside the gene matches: 13. CDR3 length equals 18 residues. In germline, CDR1 is SGHAT, CDR2 FQNNGV. CDR3 nucleotides: TGTGCCAGCAGCTTAGTTCGGGGAGGTCTAGCGGGAGGGATTGAGCAGTTCTTC. It translates to CASSLVRGGLAGGIEQFF.

The chain is built from TRBV28 and TRBJ2-3; D remains unclear. Germline CDR1 MDHEN, CDR2 SYDVKM. The CDR3 consists of 11 residues. Trimming shortened V by 3 bases and J by 5 bases, and 3 bases separated the two germline ends. The CDR3 sequence is CASSFRDTQYF. The DNA for the CDR3 is TGTGCCAGCAGTTTCCGAGATACGCAGTATTTT.

This clone occurred once. The J gene is TRBJ2-2, the V gene TRBV11-2, with D possibly matching TRBD1 (6 bases). Germline CDR1 and CDR2: SGHAT and FQNNGV. The length of the CDR3 is 15 residues. Trimming removed 2 bases at V and 5 bases at J, with 12 bases between. The CDR3 reads CASSLQPGVTGELFF. CDR3 DNA: TGTGCCAGCAGCTTACAGCCAGGGGTGACCGGGGAGCTGTTTTTT.

This rearrangement joins TRBV12-3 or TRBV12-4 to TRBJ2-5; 7 bases line up with TRBD1. The junction had 4 bases not matched to a gene; V was cut back by 8 bases and J by 1 base. There are 13 residues in the CDR3. CDR3 nucleotides: TGTGCCAGCCGACAGGGAAGCCAAGAGACCCAGTACTTC. Protein sequence: CASRQGSQETQYF.

The chain employs TRBV19 and TRBJ1-5; 10 nucleotides agree with TRBD1. Germline V gives CDR1 LNHDA, CDR2 SQIVND (reference sequence). Trimming at V came to 8 bases and at J to 4 bases, leaving 11 bases not matched to a gene. The CDR3 covers 16 residues. The CDR3 nucleotides are TGTGCCAGTGGAACCTCCCCGGGACAGGGGAATCAGCCCCAGCATTTT. It is translated as CASGTSPGQGNQPQHF.

In its sample, this clone was seen once. Other DNA sequences in the sample encode the same CDR3. CDR3 sequence: CASSPDRGETQYF. The CDR3 coding sequence is TGTGCCAGCAGTCCCGACAGGGGAGAGACCCAGTACTTC. The chain employs TRBV7-2 and TRBJ2-5; 8 bases match TRBD1. This CDR3 has 13 residues. J gave up 4 bases and V 6 bases, and 4 bases lay outside the gene matches. CDR1 is SGHTA and CDR2 is FQGNSA in the germline V gene.

This chain connects TRBV7-5 to TRBJ1-1; the DNA was not compared with TRBD1, the D call given in the table. TRBV7-5 is a pseudogene locus. CDR3 length: 13 amino acids. CDR3 sequence (DNA): TGTGCCAGAAGCTGCGGGACAGGGGTTGAAGCTTTCTTT. Its translation is CARSCGTGVEAFF.

CDR3 loop: CACNRVYNRVQDEQFF. The CDR3 bases are TGTGCCTGCAACAGGGTCTATAACAGGGTTCAGGATGAGCAGTTCTTC. The chain couples TRBV28 to TRBJ2-1, with D maybe TRBD1 (6 bases). CDR3 length: 16 amino acids. The ends were cut back, 11 bases at V and 8 bases at J, with 28 bases in the middle. CDR1 is MDHEN, CDR2 SYDVKM, per germline.